This entry lists 21 T cell receptor beta chains sequenced from one sample in a study of Ad26.COV2.S vaccination and SARS-CoV-2 variants. The protocol was immunoSEQ multiplex PCR, while the TCRdb copy is restricted to in-frame clones and leaves out a portion. The data show hundreds of thousands of clones, 86% seen once. Sample treatment: about 20 received Ad26.COV2.S at low or high dose, single or two shots; about five received placebo; per-sample allocation not given. Sampling was done on day 63 after the first vaccine or placebo injection. This specimen was peripheral blood, taken in a trial of Ad26.COV2.S vaccine versus placebo. These receptor sequences come from a person aged 18-60 years who received the Ad26.COV2.S COVID-19 vaccine or a placebo.

This clone was detected once. The gene calls are TRBV30 and TRBJ2-2, with TRBD2 as a possible D gene (5 bases). Germline CDR1 reads GTSNPN; CDR2 reads SVGIG (reference sequence). Trimming shortened V by 0 bases and J by 4 bases, and 15 bases separated the two germline ends. CDR3 length: 16 amino acids. CDR3 nucleotide sequence: TGTGCCTGGAGTGTCCCCAGGTCCGGGGTCACCGGGGAGCTGTTTTTT. Its protein is CAWSVPRSGVTGELFF.

The rearrangement links TRBV11-2 to TRBJ1-2; D remains ambiguous. The CDR3 consists of 15 residues. Deletions cut 4 bases from V and 2 bases from J, with 14 bases between. The germline V gene encodes CDR1 SGHAT and CDR2 FQNNGV. The CDR3, as DNA: TGTGCCAGCAGCTCATCTCCCGGCAGGAACTATGGCTACACCTTC. Translating gives CASSSSPGRNYGYTF.

This clone was seen only once. The chain employs TRBV19 and TRBJ1-2, with 9 bases identical to TRBD1. Trimming took 7 bases from V and 2 from J; bases not matched to a gene: 8. From germline, CDR1 is LNHDA and CDR2 SQIVND (reference sequence). The CDR3 totals 15 residues. CDR3 nucleotide sequence: TGTGCCAGTAAGAGGACAGGGGAACCAAACTATGGCTACACCTTC. It is translated as CASKRTGEPNYGYTF.

This clone was detected once. This rearrangement joins TRBV27 to TRBJ1-6; 8 bases fit TRBD1. V was clipped by 6 bases and J by 4 bases; unmatched bases: 8. The germline CDR1 and CDR2 sequences are MNHEY and SMNVEV (reference sequence). CDR3 size: 16 residues. This chain's CDR3 is CASRTQDRGYNSPLHF. The CDR3 DNA reads as TGTGCCAGCAGAACTCAAGACAGGGGATATAATTCACCCCTCCACTTT.

The V call is TRBV5-1, the J call TRBJ1-1; a possible D gene is TRBD1 (6 bases). CDR3 length: 16 amino acids. Trimming pared 0 bases from V and 1 base from J, leaving 13 bases between. From germline, CDR1 is SGHRS and CDR2 YFSETQ. CDR3 nucleotides: TGCGCCAGCAGCTTGGGCCAGGGGATAGGGAACACTGAAGCTTTCTTT. Translating gives CASSLGQGIGNTEAFF.

This rearrangement joins TRBV5-1 to TRBJ2-3; 10 bases match TRBD1. V lost 4 bases, J lost 6 bases, and 14 bases stayed unmatched. The V gene's germline CDR1 is SGHRS and CDR2 YFSETQ. This CDR3 has 17 amino acids. CDR3: CASSAMTRDRGSDTQYF. The CDR3 DNA reads TGCGCCAGCAGCGCGATGACCCGGGACAGGGGATCGGATACGCAGTATTTT.

The chain combines TRBV11-1 with TRBJ1-2, with 7 bases identical to TRBD1. There are 13 residues in the CDR3. V lost 1 base, J lost 8 bases, and 4 bases stayed unmatched. Germline values: CDR1 SGHAT, CDR2 FQDESV (reference sequence). CDR3 amino acids: CASSLGQGDGYTF. The CDR3 region has the DNA TGTGCCAGCAGCTTAGGACAGGGAGACGGCTACACCTTC.

The CDR3 nucleotides read TGTGCCAGCACCCGAAGACCCTCTAATCCAGTCGAAGCTTTCTTT. This gives the protein CASTRRPSNPVEAFF. The chain uses TRBV19 and TRBJ1-1; D remains ambiguous. This CDR3 spans 15 amino acids. V gave up 9 bases and J gave up 8 bases, with 25 bases separating them. Germline CDR1 is LNHDA and CDR2 is SQIVND (reference sequence).

The V gene is TRBV7-2, the J gene TRBJ1-2; weak D call: TRBD1 (5 bases). The CDR3 has 12 amino acids. Trimming cost V 5 bases and J 8 bases, with 12 bases left between them. Germline CDR1 reads SGHTA; CDR2 reads FQGNSA. Here the CDR3 DNA reads TGTGCCAGCAGCGAGCAGGGCCAGGGCTACACCTTC. This sequence encodes CASSEQGQGYTF.

This rearrangement joins TRBV29-1 to TRBJ2-1, with TRBD1 matching over 9 bases. The CDR3 has 14 residues. The germline V gene has CDR1 SQVTM and CDR2 ANQGSEA. The V segment lost 7 bases and the J segment 6 bases; nucleotides outside the gene matches: 10. This CDR3 is CSAGGQGAPNEQFF. The CDR3 DNA is TGCAGCGCCGGGGGACAGGGTGCCCCCAATGAGCAGTTCTTC.

The chain couples TRBV6-5 to TRBJ1-2, with a weak D call TRBD1 (5 bases). V was trimmed by 2 bases and J by 8 bases, leaving 9 bases between them. Per germline, CDR1 MNHEY and CDR2 SVGAGI. The CDR3 totals 12 residues. The CDR3 region has the DNA TGTGCCAGCAGTTACCAGGGTTCAGGCTACACCTTC. It encodes CASSYQGSGYTF.

V gene TRBV6-2 or TRBV6-3 combines with J gene TRBJ2-2; 7 bases map to TRBD2. Germline V CDR1 and CDR2: MNHEY, SVGEGT. The CDR3 runs 15 residues. Germline trimming cut 5 bases from V and 5 bases from J; bases unmatched to any gene: 8. In DNA form, the CDR3 reads TGTGCCAGCAGTCGGACTAGGCCCCAGACCGGGGAGCTGTTTTTT. This codes for CASSRTRPQTGELFF.

The chain uses TRBV5-5 and TRBJ1-6; 7 positions match TRBD1. The CDR3 runs 14 residues. Germline V lookup: CDR1 SGHKS, CDR2 YYEKEE (reference sequence). V lost 3 bases, J lost 6 bases, and 3 bases stayed unmatched. The CDR3 here is CASSWGQTNSPLHF. DNA of the CDR3: TGTGCCAGCAGCTGGGGACAGACTAATTCACCCCTCCACTTT.

This clone was observed a few times. The V call is TRBV4-3, the J call TRBJ1-5; unclear D gene. Trimming removed 0 bases from V and 4 bases from J, with 7 bases in between. CDR3 length equals 14 residues. Germline CDR1 is LGHNA and CDR2 is YSLEER. CDR3: CASSQEPDNQPQHF. CDR3 coding DNA: TGCGCCAGCAGCCAAGAGCCCGATAATCAGCCCCAGCATTTT.

The genes are TRBV5-4 and TRBJ2-2, with 10 bases aligning to TRBD1. This CDR3 has 16 amino acids. Germline V gene lookup returns CDR1 SGHNT and CDR2 YYREEE (reference sequence). The ends lost 3 bases at V and 6 bases at J; junction bases unmatched: 8. CDR3 coding DNA: TGTGCCAGCAGCTCCGCCCGACAGGGGGCAGCCGGGGAGCTGTTTTTT. This translates into CASSSARQGAAGELFF.

This clone was seen just once. This chain joins TRBV19 and TRBJ2-7, with 8 bases matching TRBD1. V lost 3 bases to trimming and J lost 2 bases; unmatched junction nucleotides: 6. The CDR3 is 15 residues long. The germline V gene has CDR1 LNHDA and CDR2 SQIVND (reference sequence). The chain's CDR3 is CASSIGTGLPYEQYF. The CDR3 nucleotides are TGTGCCAGTAGTATCGGGACAGGACTTCCCTACGAGCAGTACTTC.

The chain links TRBV6-1 to TRBJ1-2, with D unresolved. V shed 2 bases and J shed 4 bases, with 20 bases lying between them. The CDR3 has 17 residues. Germline V gene sequence: CDR1 MNHNS, CDR2 SASEGT. The CDR3 sequence is CASSERGAPGGSYGYTF. The DNA for the CDR3 is TGTGCCAGCAGTGAACGCGGAGCCCCCGGAGGGAGCTATGGCTACACCTTC.

The sample holds a few counts of this clone. This chain uses TRBV4-3 with TRBJ1-6; D gene unclear. This CDR3 is built from 16 residues. V gave up 1 base and J gave up 15 bases, with 22 bases separating them. Germline V lookup: CDR1 LGHNA, CDR2 YSLEER. The CDR3 DNA reads as TGCGCCAGCAGCCAAGTAGAGCTCCAGACCCGTCTGGGCCTCCACTTT. Amino acids: CASSQVELQTRLGLHF.

The V gene is TRBV10-2, the J gene TRBJ2-7, with D possibly TRBD2 on 7 matching bases. Between the trimmed V and J ends, which lost 5 bases and 4 bases, there was a span of 18 bases. In germline, CDR1 is WSHSY, CDR2 SAAADI. This CDR3 spans 15 amino acids. This CDR3 reads CASSTSGTQSYEQYF. As DNA, the CDR3 is TGCGCCAGCAGTACAAGCGGGACACAGTCATACGAGCAGTACTTC.

The chain is built from TRBV28 and TRBJ1-4; D is perhaps TRBD1 (6 bases). V lost 2 bases to trimming and J lost 8 bases, with 12 bases between them. Germline V lookup: CDR1 MDHEN, CDR2 SYDVKM. The CDR3 covers 14 residues. This CDR3 is CASSLMAGEEKLFF. DNA of the CDR3: TGTGCCAGCAGTTTAATGGCAGGGGAGGAAAAACTGTTTTTT.

This clone has only one observation. This chain joins TRBV7-8 and TRBJ2-7; D possibly matches TRBD1 or TRBD2 (5 bases each). CDR1 SGHVS and CDR2 FQNEAQ come from the germline V gene. Between the trimmed V and J ends, which lost 4 bases and 5 bases, there was a span of 18 bases. The CDR3 is 15 amino acids. The CDR3 is CASSSRTAGRNEQYF. CDR3 in DNA: TGTGCCAGCAGCTCCCGTACGGCAGGGAGAAACGAGCAGTACTTC.